A single sample is the source of the 22 T cell receptor beta chains below, sequenced in a study of blood T cell repertoires in COVID-19. The assay was immunoSEQ multiplex PCR, and TCRdb's table has in-frame clones only and misses some. This sample yields roughly 290,000 clones, of which 87% are seen a single time; about 8% belongs to the top ten. Sequenced sample: peripheral blood. These receptors were taken from a woman aged 45 to 65 who had recovered from COVID-19.

V usage is TRBV27 and J usage is TRBJ2-5, with 8 bases aligning to TRBD1. Germline CDR1 is MNHEY and CDR2 is SMNVEV (reference sequence). The CDR3 runs to 14 residues. V shed 6 bases, J shed 7 bases, and the junction held 10 bases outside the gene matches. CDR3 sequence: CASSWDRWIGTQYF. The CDR3 DNA is TGTGCCAGCAGCTGGGACAGGTGGATCGGGACCCAGTACTTC.

This chain uses TRBV7-2 with TRBJ2-7; 10 bases are a match to TRBD1. There are 16 residues in the CDR3. The junction had 14 bases not matched to a gene; V was cut back by 10 bases and J by 2 bases. Germline-derived CDR1 and CDR2 are SGHTA and FQGNSA. Written as DNA, the CDR3 is TGTGCCACCCACAGGATCGGGACAGGGGTAACCTACGAGCAGTACTTC. Translation: CATHRIGTGVTYEQYF. The full variable domain, completed using reference TRBV7-2 and TRBJ2-7, is GAGVSQSPSNKVTEKGKDVELRCDPISGHTALYWYRQSLGQGLEFLIYFQGNSAPDKSGLPSDRFSAERTGGSVSTLTIQRTQQEDSAVYLCATHRIGTGVTYEQYFGPGTRLTVT.

The rearrangement uses TRBV2 and TRBJ1-2; 12 nucleotides align to TRBD1. Per the germline V gene, CDR1 is SNHLY and CDR2 is FYNNEI. The CDR3 is 17 amino acids. J gave up 7 bases and V 5 bases, and 14 bases lay outside the gene matches. CDR3 in DNA: TGTGCCAGCAGTCCTACTCCCTCCGGGACAGGGGGCTCTGGCTACACCTTC. This gives the protein CASSPTPSGTGGSGYTF.

V is TRBV27 and J is TRBJ1-1, with 11 bases aligning to TRBD1. The CDR3 sequence is 15 residues long. The germline gives CDR1 MNHEY, CDR2 SMNVEV (reference sequence). The trim removed 4 bases at V and 3 bases at J, leaving 4 bases unmatched. This chain's CDR3 is CASSSRTGGYTEAFF. As DNA, the CDR3 is TGTGCCAGCAGTTCCAGGACAGGGGGCTACACTGAAGCTTTCTTT.

This chain uses TRBV28 with TRBJ2-2, with D unresolved. Germline values: CDR1 MDHEN, CDR2 SYDVKM. V lost 8 bases, J lost 0 bases, and 13 bases lay in between. The CDR3 extends over 15 amino acids. This chain's CDR3 is CASLLGGTNTGELFF. The CDR3 region has the DNA TGTGCCAGCCTCCTCGGCGGCACGAACACCGGGGAGCTGTTTTTT.

The V gene is TRBV29-1, the J gene TRBJ2-5, with TRBD2 matching over 16 bases. The CDR3 has 15 residues. CDR1 is SQVTM, CDR2 ANQGSEA, per germline. J was trimmed by 5 bases and V by 6 bases; bases with no gene match: 6. CDR3 protein: CSVEGLAGGPETQYF. For the CDR3, the DNA is TGCAGCGTAGAGGGACTAGCGGGAGGGCCTGAGACCCAGTACTTC.

This clone was seen more than once but under ten times. V gene TRBV18 combines with J gene TRBJ1-4, with 7 bases matching TRBD1. The CDR3 runs 14 residues. The germline gives CDR1 KGHSH, CDR2 LQKENI. V lost 8 bases, J lost 8 bases, and 11 bases stayed unmatched. The CDR3 sequence is CASATTGDREKLFF. The CDR3 DNA sequence: TGTGCCAGCGCTACAACAGGGGATCGGGAAAAACTGTTTTTT.

This clone was counted once. The genes are TRBV3-1 (or the pseudogene TRBV3-2) and TRBJ2-3; D unresolved. The length of the CDR3 is 15 residues. In germline, CDR1 is LGHDT, CDR2 YNNKEL (reference sequence). V lost 1 base and J 0 bases, leaving 8 bases between the germline ends. The CDR3 loop reads CASSQGRVSTDTQYF. The CDR3, as DNA: TGTGCCAGCAGCCAAGGTCGTGTGAGCACAGATACGCAGTATTTT.

This clone has only a few counts. The rearrangement uses TRBV27 and TRBJ2-7; D remains ambiguous. With 6 bases removed from V and 0 bases from J, the gap between germline ends came to 9 bases. Germline loops: CDR1 MNHEY, CDR2 SMNVEV (reference sequence). This CDR3 has 13 residues. CDR3 region: CASSKRSSYEQYF. Written as DNA, the CDR3 is TGTGCCAGCAGCAAAAGGAGCTCCTACGAGCAGTACTTC.

This sequence joins TRBV6-5 and TRBJ1-6; the D is unclear. Germline V lookup: CDR1 MNHEY, CDR2 SVGAGI. The V and J ends lost 4 bases and 10 bases respectively, with 17 bases between them. CDR3 length: 15 amino acids. The DNA of the CDR3 is TGTGCCAGCAGTTTGACCGGCGCCCGGGAATCACCCCTCCACTTT. It codes for CASSLTGARESPLHF.

The sample holds many counts of this clone. This chain links TRBV27 with TRBJ1-4; the D gene is possibly TRBD1 (6 bases). Germline CDR1 is MNHEY and CDR2 is SMNVEV (reference sequence). Trimming shortened V by 5 bases and J by 10 bases, and 20 bases separated the two germline ends. The CDR3 runs to 15 residues. In nucleotides, the CDR3 is TGTGCCAGCAGTACCTGGGGGGGCTCCGGTGGAAAACTGTTTTTT. Its protein is CASSTWGGSGGKLFF. The variable domain in full, with the rest retrieved from reference TRBV27 and TRBJ1-4, is EAQVTQNPRYLITVTGKKLTVTCSQNMNHEYMSWYRQDPGLGLRQIYYSMNVEVTDKGDVPEGYKVSRKEKRNFPLILESPSPNQTSLYFCASSTWGGSGGKLFFGSGTQLSVL.

This clone was recorded only once. The chain has TRBV6-1 and TRBJ1-1; D gene uncertain. V gave up 4 bases and J gave up 3 bases, with 21 bases separating them. CDR3 length equals 17 residues. Looked up from germline, CDR1 is MNHNS and CDR2 is SASEGT. This CDR3 reads CASSGDGFFGRDTEAFF. The CDR3 bases are TGTGCCAGCAGTGGCGACGGGTTTTTCGGCCGGGACACTGAAGCTTTCTTT.

This chain connects TRBV6-6 to TRBJ1-1; 8 positions match TRBD1. The CDR3 is made up of 15 amino acids. CDR1 MNHNY and CDR2 SVGAGI come from the germline V gene (reference sequence). The trim removed 6 bases at V and 5 bases at J, leaving 11 bases unmatched. In DNA form, the CDR3 reads TGTGCCAGCAGCAACCGACAGGGGAGTAGGACTGAAGCTTTCTTT. This translates into CASSNRQGSRTEAFF.

The chain uses TRBV5-4 and TRBJ2-3, with 10 positions matching TRBD2. The J segment lost 4 bases and the V segment lost 1 base, leaving 3 bases of the junction unmatched. The germline V gene has CDR1 SGHNT and CDR2 YYREEE (reference sequence). The CDR3 contains 15 residues. The CDR3 DNA is TGTGCCAGCAGCTTGCCTAGCGGGAGCCCAGATACGCAGTATTTT. It is translated as CASSLPSGSPDTQYF.

This chain links TRBV5-5 with TRBJ1-2, with 8 bases lining up with TRBD1. This CDR3 region has 15 residues. With 4 bases clipped from V and 7 bases from J, the junction kept 12 bases outside the gene matches. In germline, CDR1 is SGHKS, CDR2 YYEKEE (reference sequence). As DNA, the CDR3 is TGTGCCAGCAGCCTGAGAGGACAGGGTGATGGTGGCTACACCTTC. It codes for CASSLRGQGDGGYTF. The full variable domain, its missing parts supplied by reference TRBV5-5 and TRBJ1-2, is DAGVTQSPTHLIKTRGQQVTLRCSPISGHKSVSWYQQVLGQGPQFIFQYYEKEERGRGNFPDRFSARQFPNYSSELNVNALLLGDSALYLCASSLRGQGDGGYTFGSGTRLTVV.

This clone was seen once. The chain uses TRBV7-9 and TRBJ2-7; TRBD1 matches at 7 bases. Trimming at V came to 6 bases and at J to 1 base, leaving 6 bases not matched to a gene. The CDR3 runs to 14 residues. Germline values: CDR1 SEHNR, CDR2 FQNEAQ (reference sequence). In DNA, the CDR3 is TGTGCCAGCAGTACAGGGGCAGGTTCCTACGAGCAGTACTTC. This gives the protein CASSTGAGSYEQYF.

The CDR3 sequence is CASSLGQDNEKLFF. In DNA, the CDR3 is TGTGCCAGCAGCCTAGGACAGGATAATGAAAAACTGTTTTTT. This sequence joins TRBV7-9 and TRBJ1-4, with 7 bases aligning to TRBD1. CDR1 SEHNR and CDR2 FQNEAQ come from the germline V gene (reference sequence). The CDR3 sequence is 14 residues long. V lost 5 bases to trimming and J lost 4 bases; unmatched junction nucleotides: 4.

The genes are TRBV19 and TRBJ1-2; D might be TRBD1 (6 bases). This CDR3 is built from 13 residues. The V gene's germline CDR1 is LNHDA and CDR2 SQIVND (reference sequence). Trimming shortened V by 6 bases and J by 1 base, and 9 bases separated the two germline ends. DNA for the CDR3: TGTGCCAGTAGAGGACAGATTAACTATGGCTACACCTTC. Translated: CASRGQINYGYTF.

In DNA form, the CDR3 reads TGTGCCAGTAGTATAGGGACAGCCTCTCCCTACAATGAGCAGTTCTTC. Its protein is CASSIGTASPYNEQFF. This chain joins TRBV19 and TRBJ2-1; possible D gene TRBD1, 6 bases. Germline CDR1 is LNHDA and CDR2 is SQIVND (reference sequence). Trimming removed 1 base at V and 2 bases at J, with 12 bases between. This CDR3 spans 16 amino acids.

The chain recombines TRBV6-5 with TRBJ2-5, with 8 nucleotides matching TRBD1. The V gene's germline CDR1 is MNHEY and CDR2 SVGAGI. Trimming took 6 bases from V and 7 from J; bases not matched to a gene: 7. The CDR3 sequence is 13 residues long. The CDR3 DNA is TGTGCCAGCAGCCACGGACAGGGAGGGACCCAGTACTTC. As protein: CASSHGQGGTQYF.

In DNA form, the CDR3 reads TGTGCCTGGCCGGTAGGGGGGGGGTATGGCTACACCTTC. This encodes CAWPVGGGYGYTF. The chain is built from TRBV30 and TRBJ1-2; a weak D match, TRBD1 (6 bases). Trimming took 5 bases from V and 5 from J, leaving 15 bases between them. The CDR3 has 13 amino acids. In germline, CDR1 is GTSNPN, CDR2 SVGIG (reference sequence).

The chain uses TRBV7-9 and TRBJ2-7, with D maybe TRBD2 (6 bases). This CDR3 spans 13 amino acids. In germline, CDR1 is SEHNR, CDR2 FQNEAQ (reference sequence). The germline V and J ends were trimmed by 5 bases and 7 bases, with 15 bases remaining between them. The CDR3 is CASSRETPPEQYF. The CDR3 bases are TGTGCCAGCAGCCGGGAGACTCCTCCGGAGCAGTACTTC.